This T cell receptor (beta chain) was captured in a study of T-cell memory formation after mild COVID-19. TCRdb called the 5' RACE reads again in MiXCR, with one record for every CDR3 protein. The data hold about 270,000 distinct CDR3 sequences, with roughly 17% observed a single time. This CDR3 has 15 amino acids. Trimming took 1 base from V and 6 from J; bases not matched to a gene: 7. Germline loops: CDR1 DFQATT, CDR2 SNEGSKA (reference sequence). This clonotype was obtained from a man aged 18-30 years who had mild COVID-19 (a few samples of this study predate the infection). Cell type and time point are not known. Sequencing was performed on PBMCs or a T cell subset sorted from them (not recorded which). This chain joins TRBV20-1 and TRBJ2-3; the match to TRBD2 covers 10 bases. The CDR3 here is CSARGDSGGADTQYF. The CDR3 nucleotides are TGCAGTGCTAGAGGGGACAGCGGGGGGGCCGATACGCAGTATTTT.